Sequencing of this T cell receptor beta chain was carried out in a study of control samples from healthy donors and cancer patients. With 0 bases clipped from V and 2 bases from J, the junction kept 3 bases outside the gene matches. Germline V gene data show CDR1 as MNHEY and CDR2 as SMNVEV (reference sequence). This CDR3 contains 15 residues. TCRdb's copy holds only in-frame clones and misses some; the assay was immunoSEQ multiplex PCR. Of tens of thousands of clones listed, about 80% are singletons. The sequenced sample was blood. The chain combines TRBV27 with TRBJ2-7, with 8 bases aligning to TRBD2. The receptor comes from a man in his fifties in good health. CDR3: CASSLSSGTPYEQYF. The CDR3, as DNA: TGTGCCAGCAGTTTATCTAGCGGGACGCCCTACGAGCAGTACTTC.